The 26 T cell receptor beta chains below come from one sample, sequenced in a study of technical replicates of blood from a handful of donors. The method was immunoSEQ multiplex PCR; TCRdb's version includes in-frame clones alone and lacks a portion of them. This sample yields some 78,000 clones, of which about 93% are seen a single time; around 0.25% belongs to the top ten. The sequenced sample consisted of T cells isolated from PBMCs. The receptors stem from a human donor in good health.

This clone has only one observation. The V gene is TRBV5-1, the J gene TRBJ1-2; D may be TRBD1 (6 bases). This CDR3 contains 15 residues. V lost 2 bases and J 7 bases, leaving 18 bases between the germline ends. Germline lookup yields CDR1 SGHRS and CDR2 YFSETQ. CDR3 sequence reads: CASSLGDTGIAGYTF. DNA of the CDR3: TGCGCCAGCAGCTTAGGCGATACAGGGATTGCTGGCTACACCTTC.

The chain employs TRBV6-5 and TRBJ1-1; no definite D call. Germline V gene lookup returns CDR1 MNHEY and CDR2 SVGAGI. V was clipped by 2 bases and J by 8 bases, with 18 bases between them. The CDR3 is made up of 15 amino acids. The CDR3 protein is CASSYATLGRGEAFF. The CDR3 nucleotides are TGTGCCAGCAGTTACGCAACCTTGGGTCGGGGAGAAGCTTTCTTT.

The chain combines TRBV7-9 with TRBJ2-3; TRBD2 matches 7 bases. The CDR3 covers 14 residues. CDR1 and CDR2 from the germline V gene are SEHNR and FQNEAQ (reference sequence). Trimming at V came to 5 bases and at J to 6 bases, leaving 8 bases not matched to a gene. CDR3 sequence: CASSPSRLADTQYF. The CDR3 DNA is TGTGCCAGCAGCCCTTCCCGACTAGCCGATACGCAGTATTTT.

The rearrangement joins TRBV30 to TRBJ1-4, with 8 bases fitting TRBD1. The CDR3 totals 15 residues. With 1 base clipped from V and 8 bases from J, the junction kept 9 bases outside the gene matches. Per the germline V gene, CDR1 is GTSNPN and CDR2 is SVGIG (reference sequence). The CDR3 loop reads CAWSAPGTGGEKLFF. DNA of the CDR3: TGTGCCTGGAGTGCCCCCGGGACAGGAGGGGAAAAACTGTTTTTT. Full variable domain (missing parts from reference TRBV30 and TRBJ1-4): SQTIHQWPATLVQPVGSPLSLECTVEGTSNPNLYWYRQAAGRGLQLLFYSVGIGQISSEVPQNLSASRPQDRQFILSSKKLLLSDSGFYLCAWSAPGTGGEKLFFGSGTQLSVL.

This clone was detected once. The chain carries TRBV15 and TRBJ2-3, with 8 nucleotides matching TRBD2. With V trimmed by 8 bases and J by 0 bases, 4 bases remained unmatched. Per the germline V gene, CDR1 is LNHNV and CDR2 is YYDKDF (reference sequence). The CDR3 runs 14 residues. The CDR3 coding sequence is TGTGCCACCGGGACGGGGGGGAGCACAGATACGCAGTATTTT. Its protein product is CATGTGGSTDTQYF. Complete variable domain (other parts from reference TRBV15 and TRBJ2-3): DAMVIQNPRYQVTQFGKPVTLSCSQTLNHNVMYWYQQKSSQAPKLLFHYYDKDFNNEADTPDNFQSRRPNTSFCFLDIRSPGLGDTAMYLCATGTGGSTDTQYFGPGTRLTVL.

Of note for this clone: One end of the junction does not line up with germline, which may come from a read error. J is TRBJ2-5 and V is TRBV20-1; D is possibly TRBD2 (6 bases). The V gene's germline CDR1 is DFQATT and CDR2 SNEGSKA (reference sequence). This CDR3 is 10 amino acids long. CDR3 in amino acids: CSARRESQYF. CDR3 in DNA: TGCAGTGCTAGACGGGAGAGCCAGTACTTC.

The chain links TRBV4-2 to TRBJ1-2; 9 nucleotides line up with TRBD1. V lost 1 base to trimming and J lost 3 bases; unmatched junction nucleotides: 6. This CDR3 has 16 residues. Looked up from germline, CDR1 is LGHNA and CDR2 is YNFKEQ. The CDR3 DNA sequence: TGTGCCAGCAGCCAAGTCCTGACAGGGGGTGACTATGGCTACACCTTC. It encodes CASSQVLTGGDYGYTF.

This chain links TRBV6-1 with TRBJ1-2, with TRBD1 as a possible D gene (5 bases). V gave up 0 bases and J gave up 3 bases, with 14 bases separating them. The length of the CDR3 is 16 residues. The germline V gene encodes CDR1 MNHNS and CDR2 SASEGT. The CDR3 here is CASSEARDRGDYGYTF. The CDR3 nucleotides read TGTGCCAGCAGTGAAGCTCGTGACAGAGGAGACTATGGCTACACCTTC.

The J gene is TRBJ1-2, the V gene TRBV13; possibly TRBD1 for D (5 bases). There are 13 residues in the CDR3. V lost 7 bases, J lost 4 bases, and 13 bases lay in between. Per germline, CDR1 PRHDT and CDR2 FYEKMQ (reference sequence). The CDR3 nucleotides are TGTGCCAGCACTTTTGGGGGGACCTATGGCTACACCTTC. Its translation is CASTFGGTYGYTF.

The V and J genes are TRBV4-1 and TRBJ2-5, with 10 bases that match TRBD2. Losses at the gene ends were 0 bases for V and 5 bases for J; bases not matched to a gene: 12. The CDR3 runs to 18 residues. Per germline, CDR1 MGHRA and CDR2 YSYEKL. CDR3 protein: CASSQDQELAGVGETQYF. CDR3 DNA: TGCGCCAGCAGCCAAGATCAAGAGCTAGCGGGGGTAGGGGAGACCCAGTACTTC.

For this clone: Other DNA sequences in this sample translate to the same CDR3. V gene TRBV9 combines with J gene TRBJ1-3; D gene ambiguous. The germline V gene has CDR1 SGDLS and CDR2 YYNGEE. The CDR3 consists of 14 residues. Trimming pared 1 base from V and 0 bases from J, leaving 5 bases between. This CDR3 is CASSVTNSGNTIYF. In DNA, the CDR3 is TGTGCCAGCAGCGTAACTAACTCTGGAAACACCATATATTTT.

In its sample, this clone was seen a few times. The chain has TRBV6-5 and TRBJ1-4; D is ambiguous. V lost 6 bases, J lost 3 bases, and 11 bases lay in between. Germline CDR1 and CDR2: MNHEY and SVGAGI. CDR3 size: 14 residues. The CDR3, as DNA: TGTGCCAGCAGAGACGGTCGGGCTAATGAAAAACTGTTTTTT. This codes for CASRDGRANEKLFF.

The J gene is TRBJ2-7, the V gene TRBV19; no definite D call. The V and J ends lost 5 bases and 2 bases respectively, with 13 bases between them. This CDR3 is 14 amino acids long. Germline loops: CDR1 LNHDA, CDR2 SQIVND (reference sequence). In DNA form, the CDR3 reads TGTGCCAGTAGTCAGGTGACACGAACCTACGAGCAGTACTTC. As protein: CASSQVTRTYEQYF.

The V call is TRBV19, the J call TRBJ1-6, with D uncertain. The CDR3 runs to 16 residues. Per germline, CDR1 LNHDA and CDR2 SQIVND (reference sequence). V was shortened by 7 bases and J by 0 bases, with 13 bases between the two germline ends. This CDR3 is CASTTRDISYNSPLHF. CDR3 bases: TGTGCCAGTACCACTCGTGACATCTCCTATAATTCACCCCTCCACTTT.

CDR3 nucleotide sequence: TGCAGCGTTGAGTTTGCAGGATACTATGGCTACACCTTC. It encodes CSVEFAGYYGYTF. The chain recombines TRBV29-1 with TRBJ1-2; no reliable D call. The CDR3 has 13 amino acids. V lost 3 bases to trimming and J lost 3 bases, with 11 bases between them. Germline CDR1 SQVTM, CDR2 ANQGSEA.

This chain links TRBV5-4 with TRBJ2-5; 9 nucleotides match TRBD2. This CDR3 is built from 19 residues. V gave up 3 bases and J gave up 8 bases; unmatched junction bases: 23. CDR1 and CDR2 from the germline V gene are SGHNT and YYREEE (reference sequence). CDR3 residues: CASSSVPGLANRDLRTQYF. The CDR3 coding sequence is TGTGCCAGCAGCTCCGTCCCGGGACTAGCAAATAGGGACCTAAGAACCCAGTACTTC.

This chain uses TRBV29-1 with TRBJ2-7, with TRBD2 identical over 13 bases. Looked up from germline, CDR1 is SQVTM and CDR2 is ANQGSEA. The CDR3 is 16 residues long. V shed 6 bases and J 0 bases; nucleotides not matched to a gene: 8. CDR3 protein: CSVWTSGGLLSYEQYF. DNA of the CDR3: TGCAGCGTGTGGACTAGCGGGGGCCTCCTCTCCTACGAGCAGTACTTC.

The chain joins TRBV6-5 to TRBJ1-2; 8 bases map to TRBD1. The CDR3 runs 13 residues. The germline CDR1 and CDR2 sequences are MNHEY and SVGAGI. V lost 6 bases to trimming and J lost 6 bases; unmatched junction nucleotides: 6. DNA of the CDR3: TGTGCCAGCAGCCTCAGGGGGCAGGATGGCTACACCTTC. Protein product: CASSLRGQDGYTF.

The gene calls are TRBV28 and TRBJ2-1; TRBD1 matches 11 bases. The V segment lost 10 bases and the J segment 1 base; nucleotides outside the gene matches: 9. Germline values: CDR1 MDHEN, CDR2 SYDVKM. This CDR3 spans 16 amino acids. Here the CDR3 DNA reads TGTGCCACGGGGACAGGGGGATTCGATTCCTACAATGAGCAGTTCTTC. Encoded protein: CATGTGGFDSYNEQFF.

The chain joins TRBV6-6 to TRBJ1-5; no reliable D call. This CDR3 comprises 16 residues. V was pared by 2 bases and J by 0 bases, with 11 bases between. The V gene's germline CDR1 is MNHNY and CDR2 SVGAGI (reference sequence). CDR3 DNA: TGTGCCAGCAGTTACGGCGGCAGCTATAGCAATCAGCCCCAGCATTTT. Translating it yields CASSYGGSYSNQPQHF.

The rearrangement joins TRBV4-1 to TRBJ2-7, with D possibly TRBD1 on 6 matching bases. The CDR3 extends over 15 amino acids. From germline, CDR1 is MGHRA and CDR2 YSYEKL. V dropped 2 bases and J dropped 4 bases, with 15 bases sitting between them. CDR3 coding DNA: TGCGCCAGCAGCCAACCCGGACAGAAAGGGTACGAGCAGTACTTC. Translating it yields CASSQPGQKGYEQYF.

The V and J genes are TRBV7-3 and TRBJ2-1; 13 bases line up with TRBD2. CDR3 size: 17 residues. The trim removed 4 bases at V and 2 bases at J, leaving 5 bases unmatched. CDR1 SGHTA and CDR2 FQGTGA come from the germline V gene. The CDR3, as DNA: TGTGCCAGCAGCTCGGCTGGACTAGCGGGGGCCTACAATGAGCAGTTCTTC. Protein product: CASSSAGLAGAYNEQFF.

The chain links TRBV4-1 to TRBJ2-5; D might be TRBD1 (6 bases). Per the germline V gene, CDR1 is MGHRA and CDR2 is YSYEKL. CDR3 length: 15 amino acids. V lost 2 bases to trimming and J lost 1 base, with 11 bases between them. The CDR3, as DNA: TGCGCCAGCAGCCAACATAGGACAGCCCAAGAGACCCAGTACTTC. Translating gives CASSQHRTAQETQYF.

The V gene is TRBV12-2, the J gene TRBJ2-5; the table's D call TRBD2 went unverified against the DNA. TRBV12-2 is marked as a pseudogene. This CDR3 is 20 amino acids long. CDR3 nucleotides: TGTGCAAGTCGCTTAGCGATTGATAGTTGGGCGGGAGATGAGTGGGAGACCCAGTACTTC. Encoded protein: CASRLAIDSWAGDEWETQYF.

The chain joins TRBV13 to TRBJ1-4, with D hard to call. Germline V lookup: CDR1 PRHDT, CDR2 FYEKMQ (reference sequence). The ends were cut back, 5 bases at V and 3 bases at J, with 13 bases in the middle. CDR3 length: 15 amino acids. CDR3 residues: CASSPKSLPNEKLFF. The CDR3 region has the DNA TGTGCCAGCAGCCCAAAATCACTCCCTAATGAAAAACTGTTTTTT.

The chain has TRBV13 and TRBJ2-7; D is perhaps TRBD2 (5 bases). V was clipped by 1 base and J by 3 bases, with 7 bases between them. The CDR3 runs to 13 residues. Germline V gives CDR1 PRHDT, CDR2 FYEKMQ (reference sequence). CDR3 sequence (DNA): TGTGCCAGCAGCTTAGACGGGGACTACGAGCAGTACTTC. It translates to CASSLDGDYEQYF.